This T cell receptor beta chain was identified in a study of control samples from healthy donors and cancer patients. V was trimmed by 6 bases and J by 0 bases, leaving 15 bases between them. This CDR3 region has 16 residues. Germline CDR1 and CDR2: SNHLY and FYNNEI. TCRdb keeps only in-frame clones here, not all; method: immunoSEQ multiplex PCR. The table has 85,000 to 120,000 clones, 92% seen once. V is TRBV2 and J is TRBJ1-5; the D is unclear. The sample consisted of blood. The sequence was collected from a young woman in good health. This CDR3 is CASSPGRDYSNQPQHF. CDR3 DNA sequence: TGTGCCAGCAGCCCGGGTAGGGATTATAGCAATCAGCCCCAGCATTTT.